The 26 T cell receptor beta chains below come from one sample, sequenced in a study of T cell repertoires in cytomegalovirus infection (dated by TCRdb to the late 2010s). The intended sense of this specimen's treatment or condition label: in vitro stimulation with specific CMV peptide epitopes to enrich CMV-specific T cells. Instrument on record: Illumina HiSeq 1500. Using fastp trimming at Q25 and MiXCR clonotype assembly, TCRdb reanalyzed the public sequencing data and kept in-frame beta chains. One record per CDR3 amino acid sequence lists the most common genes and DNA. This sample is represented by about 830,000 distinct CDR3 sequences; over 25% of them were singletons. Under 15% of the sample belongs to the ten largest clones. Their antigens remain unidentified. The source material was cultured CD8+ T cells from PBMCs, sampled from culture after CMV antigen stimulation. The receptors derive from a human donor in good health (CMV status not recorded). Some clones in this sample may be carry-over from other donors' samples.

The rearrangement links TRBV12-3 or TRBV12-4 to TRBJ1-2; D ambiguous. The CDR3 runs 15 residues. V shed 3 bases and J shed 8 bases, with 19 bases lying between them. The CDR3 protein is CASSFSPEGLRGYTF. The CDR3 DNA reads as TGTGCCAGCAGTTTTAGTCCCGAAGGGCTGAGGGGCTACACCTTC.

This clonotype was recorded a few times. The CDR3 region is CASSLSVYRVLNSPLHF. CDR3 DNA sequence: TGTGCCAGCAGTCTCTCCGTCTACAGGGTGCTTAATTCACCCCTCCACTTT. V gene TRBV12-3 or TRBV12-4 combines with J gene TRBJ1-6; tentatively, D is TRBD1 (6 bases). Between the trimmed V and J ends, which lost 5 bases and 6 bases, there was a span of 20 bases. This CDR3 has 17 residues.

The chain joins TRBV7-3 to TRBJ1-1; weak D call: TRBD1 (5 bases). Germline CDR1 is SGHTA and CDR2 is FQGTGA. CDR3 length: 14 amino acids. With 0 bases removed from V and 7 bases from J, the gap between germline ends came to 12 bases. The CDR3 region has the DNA TGTGCCAGCAGCTTAACGGAGACGCAGGGTGAAGCTTTCTTT. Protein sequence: CASSLTETQGEAFF.

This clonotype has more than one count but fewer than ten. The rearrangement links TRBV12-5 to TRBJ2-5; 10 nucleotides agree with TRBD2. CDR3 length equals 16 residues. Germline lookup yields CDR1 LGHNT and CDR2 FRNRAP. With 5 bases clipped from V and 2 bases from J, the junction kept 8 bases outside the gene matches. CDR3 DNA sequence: TGTGCTAGTGGTAACCCCGGGACTAGCGTACAAGAGACCCAGTACTTC. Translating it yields CASGNPGTSVQETQYF.

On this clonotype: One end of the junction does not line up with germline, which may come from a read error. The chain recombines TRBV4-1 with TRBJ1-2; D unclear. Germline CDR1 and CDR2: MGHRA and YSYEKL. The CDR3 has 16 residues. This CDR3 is CASSQDSGRSFYGYTF. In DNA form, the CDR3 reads TGCGCCAGCAGCCAAGATTCGGGCAGGTCATTCTATGGCTATACCTTC.

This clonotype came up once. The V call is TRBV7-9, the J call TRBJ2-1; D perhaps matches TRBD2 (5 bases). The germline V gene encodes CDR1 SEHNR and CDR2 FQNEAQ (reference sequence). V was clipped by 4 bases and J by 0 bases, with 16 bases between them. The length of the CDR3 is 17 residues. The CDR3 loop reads CASSSARDPYSYNEQFF. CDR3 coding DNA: TGTGCCAGCAGCTCCGCCCGGGATCCCTACTCCTACAATGAGCAGTTCTTC.

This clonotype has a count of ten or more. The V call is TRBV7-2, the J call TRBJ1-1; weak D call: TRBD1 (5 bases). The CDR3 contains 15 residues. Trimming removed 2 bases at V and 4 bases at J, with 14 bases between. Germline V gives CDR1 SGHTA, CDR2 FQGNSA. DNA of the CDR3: TGTGCCAGCAGCTTAATAAGAAGGGGCCGCACTGAAGCTTTCTTT. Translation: CASSLIRRGRTEAFF. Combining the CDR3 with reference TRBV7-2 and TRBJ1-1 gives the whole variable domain GAGVSQSPSNKVTEKGKDVELRCDPISGHTALYWYRQSLGQGLEFLIYFQGNSAPDKSGLPSDRFSAERTGGSVSTLTIQRTQQEDSAVYLCASSLIRRGRTEAFFGQGTRLTVV.

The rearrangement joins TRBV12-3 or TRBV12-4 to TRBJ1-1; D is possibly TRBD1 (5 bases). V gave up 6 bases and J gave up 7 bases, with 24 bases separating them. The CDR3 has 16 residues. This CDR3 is CASRSAPTGPSFEAFF. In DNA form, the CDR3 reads TGTGCCAGCAGGTCCGCCCCCACAGGCCCCTCCTTTGAAGCTTTCTTT.

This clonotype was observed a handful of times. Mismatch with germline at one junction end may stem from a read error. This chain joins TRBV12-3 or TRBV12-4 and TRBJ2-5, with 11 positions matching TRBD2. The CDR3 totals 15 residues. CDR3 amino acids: CASRLAGGPGETQYF. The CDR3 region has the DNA TGTGCCAGCAGATTAGCGGGGGGGCCCGGGGAGACCCAGTACTTC.

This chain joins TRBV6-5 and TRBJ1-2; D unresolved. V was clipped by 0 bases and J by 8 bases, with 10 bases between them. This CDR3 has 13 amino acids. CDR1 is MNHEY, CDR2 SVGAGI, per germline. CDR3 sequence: CASSYSPMRGYTF. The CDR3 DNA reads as TGTGCCAGCAGTTACTCCCCCATGAGGGGCTACACCTTC.

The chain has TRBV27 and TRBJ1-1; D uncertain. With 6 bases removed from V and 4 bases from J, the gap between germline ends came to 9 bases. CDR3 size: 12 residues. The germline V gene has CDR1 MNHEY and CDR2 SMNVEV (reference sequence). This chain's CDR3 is CASRRASTEAFF. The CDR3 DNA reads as TGTGCCAGCAGGAGGGCCTCCACTGAAGCTTTCTTT.

The chain's CDR3 is CASSPPDFHVTDTQYF. The CDR3, as DNA: TGTGCCAGCAGCCCTCCGGATTTTCATGTCACAGATACGCAGTATTTT. The chain uses TRBV6-6 and TRBJ2-3; D ambiguous. The CDR3 loop spans 16 amino acids. Germline V lookup: CDR1 MNHNY, CDR2 SVGAGI (reference sequence). The germline V and J ends were trimmed by 6 bases and 2 bases, with 18 bases remaining between them.

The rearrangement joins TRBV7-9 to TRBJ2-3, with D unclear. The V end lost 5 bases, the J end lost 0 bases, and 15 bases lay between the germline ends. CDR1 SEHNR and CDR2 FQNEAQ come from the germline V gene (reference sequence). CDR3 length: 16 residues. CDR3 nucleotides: TGTGCCAGCAGCCTGACTTTGTATACTAGCACAGATACGCAGTATTTT. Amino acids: CASSLTLYTSTDTQYF.

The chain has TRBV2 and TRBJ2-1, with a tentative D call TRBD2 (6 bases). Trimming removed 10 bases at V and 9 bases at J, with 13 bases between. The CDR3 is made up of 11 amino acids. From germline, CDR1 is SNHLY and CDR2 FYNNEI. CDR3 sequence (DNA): TGTGCCATCCCACGGCGGGGTGAGCAGTTCTTC. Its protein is CAIPRRGEQFF.

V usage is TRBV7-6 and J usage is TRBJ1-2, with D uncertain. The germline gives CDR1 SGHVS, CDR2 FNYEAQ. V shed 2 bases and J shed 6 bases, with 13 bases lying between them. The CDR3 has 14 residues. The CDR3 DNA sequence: TGTGCCAGCAGCTTAACAATTAACAGAGATGGCTACACCTTC. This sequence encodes CASSLTINRDGYTF. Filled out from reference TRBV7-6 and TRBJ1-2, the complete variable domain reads GAGVSQSPRYKVTKRGQDVALRCDPISGHVSLYWYRQALGQGPEFLTYFNYEAQQDKSGLPNDRFSAERPEGSISTLTIQRTEQRDSAMYRCASSLTINRDGYTFGSGTRLTVV.

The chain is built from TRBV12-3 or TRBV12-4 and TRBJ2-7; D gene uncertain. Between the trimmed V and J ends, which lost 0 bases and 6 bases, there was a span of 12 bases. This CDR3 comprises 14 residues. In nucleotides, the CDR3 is TGTGCCAGCAGTTTAGCTGGACCTGGCGGCGAGCAGTACTTC. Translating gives CASSLAGPGGEQYF.

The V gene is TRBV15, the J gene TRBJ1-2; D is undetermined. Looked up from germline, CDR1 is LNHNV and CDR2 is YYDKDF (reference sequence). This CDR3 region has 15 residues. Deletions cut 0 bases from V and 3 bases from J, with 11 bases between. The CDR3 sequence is CATSREGSEDYGYTF. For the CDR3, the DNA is TGTGCCACCAGCAGAGAGGGTTCTGAAGACTATGGCTACACCTTC.

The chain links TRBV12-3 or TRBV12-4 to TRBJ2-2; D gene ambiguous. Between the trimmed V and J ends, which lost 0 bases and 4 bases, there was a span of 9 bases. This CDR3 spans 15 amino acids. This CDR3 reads CASSLAGRFTGELFF. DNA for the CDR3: TGTGCCAGCAGTTTAGCGGGCCGGTTCACCGGGGAGCTGTTTTTT.

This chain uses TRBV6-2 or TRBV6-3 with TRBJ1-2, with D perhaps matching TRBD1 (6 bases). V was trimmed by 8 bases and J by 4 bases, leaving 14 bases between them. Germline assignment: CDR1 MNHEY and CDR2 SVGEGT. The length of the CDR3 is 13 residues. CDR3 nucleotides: TGTGCCAGCGGGCGGACAGTCGTCTATGGCTACACCTTC. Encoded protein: CASGRTVVYGYTF.

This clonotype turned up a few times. The CDR3 loop reads CASTPGGRGTEAFF. CDR3 bases: TGTGCCAGCACCCCAGGGGGGCGAGGCACTGAAGCTTTCTTT. The gene calls are TRBV28 and TRBJ1-1; 7 nucleotides line up with TRBD1. Per the germline V gene, CDR1 is MDHEN and CDR2 is SYDVKM. J lost 4 bases, V lost 7 bases, and 9 bases had no gene match. The CDR3 is made up of 14 amino acids. Together with reference TRBV28 and TRBJ1-1, the CDR3 gives the full variable domain: DVKVTQSSRYLVKRTGEKVFLECVQDMDHENMFWYRQDPGLGLRLIYFSYDVKMKEKGDIPEGYSVSREKKERFSLILESASTNQTSMYLCASTPGGRGTEAFFGQGTRLTVV.

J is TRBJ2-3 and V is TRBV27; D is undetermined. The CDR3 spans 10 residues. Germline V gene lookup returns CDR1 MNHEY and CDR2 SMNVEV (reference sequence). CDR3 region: CARGADTQYF. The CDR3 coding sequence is TGTGCTAGAGGTGCAGATACGCAGTATTTT.

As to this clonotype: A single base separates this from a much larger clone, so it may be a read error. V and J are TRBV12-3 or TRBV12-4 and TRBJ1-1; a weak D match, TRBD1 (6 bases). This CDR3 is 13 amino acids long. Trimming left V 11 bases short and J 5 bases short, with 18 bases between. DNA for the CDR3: TGTGCCGGCCCCCGAGGGGGAAGGACTGAAGCTTTCTTT. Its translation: CAGPRGGRTEAFF.

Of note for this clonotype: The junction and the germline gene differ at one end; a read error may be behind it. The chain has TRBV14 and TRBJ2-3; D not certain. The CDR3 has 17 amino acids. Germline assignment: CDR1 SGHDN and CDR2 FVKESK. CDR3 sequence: CPSSQDLVAVGTDTQYF. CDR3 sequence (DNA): TGTCCCAGCAGCCAAGATCTTGTGGCGGTCGGCACAGATACGCAGTATTTT.

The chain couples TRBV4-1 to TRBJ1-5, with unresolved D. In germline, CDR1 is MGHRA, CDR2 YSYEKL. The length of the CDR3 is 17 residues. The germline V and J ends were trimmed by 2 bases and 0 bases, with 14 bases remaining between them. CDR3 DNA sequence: TGCGCCAGCAGCCAATACGTCTCGAGGGATAGCAATCAGCCCCAGCATTTT. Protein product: CASSQYVSRDSNQPQHF.

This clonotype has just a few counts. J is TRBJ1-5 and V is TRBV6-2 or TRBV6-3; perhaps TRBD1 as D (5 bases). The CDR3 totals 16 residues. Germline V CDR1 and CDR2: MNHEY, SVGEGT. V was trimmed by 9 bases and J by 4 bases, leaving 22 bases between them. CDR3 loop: CASLDGTELLNQPQHF. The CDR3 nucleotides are TGTGCCAGTTTGGACGGGACTGAACTACTTAATCAGCCCCAGCATTTT.

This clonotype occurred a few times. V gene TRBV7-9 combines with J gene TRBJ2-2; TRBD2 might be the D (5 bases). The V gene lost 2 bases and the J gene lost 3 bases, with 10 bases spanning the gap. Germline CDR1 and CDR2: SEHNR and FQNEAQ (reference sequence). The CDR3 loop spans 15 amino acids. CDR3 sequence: CASSLSFGDTGELFF. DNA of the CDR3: TGTGCCAGCAGCTTATCTTTCGGGGACACCGGGGAGCTGTTTTTT.